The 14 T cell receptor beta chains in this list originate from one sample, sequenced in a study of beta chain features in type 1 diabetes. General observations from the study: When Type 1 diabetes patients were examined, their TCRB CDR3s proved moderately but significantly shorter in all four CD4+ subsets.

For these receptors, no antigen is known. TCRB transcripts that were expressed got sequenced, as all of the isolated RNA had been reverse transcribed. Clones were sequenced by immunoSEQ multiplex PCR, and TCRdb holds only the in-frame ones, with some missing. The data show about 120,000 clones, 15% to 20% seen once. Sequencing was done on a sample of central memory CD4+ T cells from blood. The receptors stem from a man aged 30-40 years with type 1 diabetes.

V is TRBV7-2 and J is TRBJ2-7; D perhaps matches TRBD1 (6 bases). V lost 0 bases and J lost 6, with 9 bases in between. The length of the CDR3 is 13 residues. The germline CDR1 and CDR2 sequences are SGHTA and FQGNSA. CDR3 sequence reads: CASSLAWTAEQYF. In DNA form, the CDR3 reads TGTGCCAGCAGCTTAGCTTGGACAGCCGAGCAGTACTTC.

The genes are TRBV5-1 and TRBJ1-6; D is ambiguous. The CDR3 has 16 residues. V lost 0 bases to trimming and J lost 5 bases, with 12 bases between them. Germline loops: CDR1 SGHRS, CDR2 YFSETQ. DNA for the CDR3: TGCGCCAGCAGCTTGGATCCCGGAGGGAATAATTCACCCCTCCACTTT. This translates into CASSLDPGGNNSPLHF.

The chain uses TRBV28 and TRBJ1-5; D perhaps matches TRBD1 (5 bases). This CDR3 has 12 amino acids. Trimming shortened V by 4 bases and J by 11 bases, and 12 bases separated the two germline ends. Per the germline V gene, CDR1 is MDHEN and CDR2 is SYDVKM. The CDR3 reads CASSSRGWAQHF. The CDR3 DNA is TGTGCCAGCAGTTCCCGGGGGTGGGCCCAGCATTTT.

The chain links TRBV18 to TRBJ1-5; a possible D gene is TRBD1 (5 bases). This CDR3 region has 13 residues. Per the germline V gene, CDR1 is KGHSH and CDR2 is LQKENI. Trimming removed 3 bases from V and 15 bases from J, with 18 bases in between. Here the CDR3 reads CASSPSDTGARHF. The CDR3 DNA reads TGTGCCAGCTCACCGTCCGATACAGGAGCCAGGCATTTT.

CDR3 bases: TGTGCCAGCAGCTCAACCGGGTCGAACACCGGGGAGCTGTTTTTT. Translating gives CASSSTGSNTGELFF. This chain connects TRBV7-2 to TRBJ2-2, with D unresolved. The CDR3 is 15 amino acids. Germline V gene sequence: CDR1 SGHTA, CDR2 FQGNSA. Between the trimmed V and J ends, which lost 4 bases and 0 bases, there was a span of 9 bases.

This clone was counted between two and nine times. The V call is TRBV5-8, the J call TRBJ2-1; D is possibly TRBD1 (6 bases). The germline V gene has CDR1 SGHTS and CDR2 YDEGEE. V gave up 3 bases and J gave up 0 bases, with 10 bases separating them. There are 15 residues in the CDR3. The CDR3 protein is CASSYQGSSYNEQFF. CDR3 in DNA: TGTGCCAGCAGCTACCAGGGGAGCTCCTACAATGAGCAGTTCTTC.

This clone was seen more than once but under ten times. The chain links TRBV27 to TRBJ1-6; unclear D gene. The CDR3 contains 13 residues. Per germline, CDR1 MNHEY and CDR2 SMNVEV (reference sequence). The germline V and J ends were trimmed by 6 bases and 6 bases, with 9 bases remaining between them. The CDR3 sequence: CASSLTPNSPLHF. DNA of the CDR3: TGTGCCAGCAGCTTAACACCTAATTCACCCCTCCACTTT.

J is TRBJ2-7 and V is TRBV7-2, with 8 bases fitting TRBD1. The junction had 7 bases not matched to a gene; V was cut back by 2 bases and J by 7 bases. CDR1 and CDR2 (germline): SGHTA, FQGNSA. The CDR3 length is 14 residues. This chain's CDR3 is CASSLRRGLGEQYF. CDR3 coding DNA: TGTGCCAGCAGCTTACGCAGGGGGCTGGGTGAGCAGTACTTC.

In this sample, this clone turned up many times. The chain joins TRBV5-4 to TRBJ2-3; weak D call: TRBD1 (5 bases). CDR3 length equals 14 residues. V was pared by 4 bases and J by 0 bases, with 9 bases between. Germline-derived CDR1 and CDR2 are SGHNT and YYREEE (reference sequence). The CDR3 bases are TGTGCCAGCAGCCCCGACAGCAGCACAGATACGCAGTATTTT. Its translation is CASSPDSSTDTQYF. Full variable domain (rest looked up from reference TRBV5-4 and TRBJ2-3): ETGVTQSPTHLIKTRGQQVTLRCSSQSGHNTVSWYQQALGQGPQFIFQYYREEENGRGNFPPRFSGLQFPNYSSELNVNALELDDSALYLCASSPDSSTDTQYFGPGTRLTVL.

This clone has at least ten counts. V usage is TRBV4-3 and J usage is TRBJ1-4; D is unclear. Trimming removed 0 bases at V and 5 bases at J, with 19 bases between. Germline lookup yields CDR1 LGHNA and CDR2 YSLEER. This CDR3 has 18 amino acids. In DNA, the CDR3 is TGCGCCAGCAGCCAAGACTCCTCGGGATTACTAGGGAATGAAAAACTGTTTTTT. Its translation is CASSQDSSGLLGNEKLFF.

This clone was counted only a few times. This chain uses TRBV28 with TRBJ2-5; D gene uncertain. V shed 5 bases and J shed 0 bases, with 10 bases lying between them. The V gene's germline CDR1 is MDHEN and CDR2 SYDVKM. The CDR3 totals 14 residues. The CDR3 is CASSPGPNQETQYF. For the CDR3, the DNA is TGTGCCAGCAGTCCTGGACCAAACCAAGAGACCCAGTACTTC.

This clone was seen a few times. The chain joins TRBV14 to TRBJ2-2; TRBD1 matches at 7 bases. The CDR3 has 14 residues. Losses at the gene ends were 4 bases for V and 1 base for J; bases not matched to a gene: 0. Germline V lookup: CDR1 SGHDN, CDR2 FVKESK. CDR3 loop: CASSRQGNTGELFF. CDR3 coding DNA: TGTGCCAGCAGCCGACAGGGGAACACCGGGGAGCTGTTTTTT.

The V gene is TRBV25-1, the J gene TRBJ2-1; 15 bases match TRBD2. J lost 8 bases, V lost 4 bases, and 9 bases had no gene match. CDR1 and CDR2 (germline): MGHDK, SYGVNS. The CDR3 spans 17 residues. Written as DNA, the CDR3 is TGTGCCAGCAGTGCCTACGACGGACTAGCGGGGGGGTATGAGCAGTTCTTC. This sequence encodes CASSAYDGLAGGYEQFF.

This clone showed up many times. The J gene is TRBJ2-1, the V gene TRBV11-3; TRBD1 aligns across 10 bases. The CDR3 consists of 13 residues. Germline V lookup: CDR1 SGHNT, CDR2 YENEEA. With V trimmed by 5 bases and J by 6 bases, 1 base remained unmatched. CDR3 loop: CASSRTGGNEQFF. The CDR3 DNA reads TGTGCCAGCAGCCGGACAGGGGGCAATGAGCAGTTCTTC.